This TCR beta chain originates from a study of shared clonotypes between healthy human individuals (dated by TCRdb to about 2020). Regarding the complete study: A few men and a couple of women, aged 18 to 49 years, made up the cohort. Libraries were prepared and TCR repertoires were sequenced by different laboratories using diverse techniques, in order to increase sequencing depth and limit assay-specific biases. For each donor, three plates each were used for CD4 naive and CD4 memory, two plates were used for CD8 naive, and one plate was used for CD8 memory. To estimate repertoire size and how much clonotypes are shared between individuals, the study performed deep sequencing of blood TCR repertoires from five healthy adults. Leukapheresis yielded between about 0.94 and 9 billion PBMCs per donor.

TCR CDR3 regions were amplified from genomic DNA by multiplex PCR using the deep immunoSEQ assay. Extracted genomic DNA from each cell subset was spread evenly across all wells of several immunoSEQ 96-well plates, with each plate serving as a replicate. For sorted subsets, 200 to 250 ng of genomic DNA, equivalent to 25,000 to 30,000 T cell genomes, went into each replicate PCR. The purified libraries were quantified using a Qubit 3.0 fluorometer, sized with a Bioanalyzer 2100, and then quantified again using the KAPA Library Quantification kit. Every immunoSEQ 96-well plate was sequenced on a separate single-read 150-cycle Illumina NextSeq 550 flow cell. From the authors' description of their analysis: Because the immunoSEQ output held only junctional sequences and lacked quality scores, the filtering could not match the filtering applied to full-length reads. To assign V/J genes and CDR3, sequences were annotated using PyIR, a Python wrapper for IgBLAST v1.9, with IMGT germline references. Reads were filtered out if the reads had weak V/J assignments (E-value above 1e-6), no CDR3, stop codons, out-of-frame junctions, or ambiguous translated residues. A V3J clonotype was defined by an identical inferred V gene, J gene, and CDR3 amino acid sequence. The percentage overlap between two repertoires was calculated by dividing the number of shared unique clonotypes by the size of the smaller repertoire. Richness of each repertoire was evaluated using RTK rarefaction, the Chao1 estimator, and Recon v2.1 estimates of unobserved clonotypes. OLGA was used to compute generation probabilities for all TCRbeta clonotypes that the gDNA method yielded from several donors. This is the immuneACCESS table as TCRdb keeps it, with only in-frame sequences that have V and J called. A part of the clones is gone; compared with another copy, unresolved V genes explain less than half, and the rest is unexplained. The V and J calls and clone size come from that table; D and trimming were worked out from the DNA. This sample is represented by about 95,000 clones; roughly two thirds of them were singletons. The ten top clones hold about 42% of the sample.

What the work shows at the level of the full study, not this receptor alone: Sampling was limited to blood, and TCR repertoires in tissue likely differ from TCR repertoires in blood. Incomplete sequencing was indicated by rarefaction of sorted-subset datasets, despite the large sequencing depth. Pairwise subsampling indicated that sequencing depth was expected to affect the degree of clonotype sharing among donors. Because the study included a small number of donors, the genetic and exposure-history diversity represented was limited. Across a handful of donors, about 5% of naive CD4, roughly 3.4% of naive CD8, 2.3% of memory CD4, and roughly 0.4% of memory CD8 clonotypes were shared. Compared with non-shared clonotypes, the clonotypes found in all four sorted-subset donors had higher generation probabilities. Estimated clonotype richness was generally larger for naive than for memory subsets.

Regarding this clone: The target of this receptor is not known. Base-call qualities are not available, and no considerably larger clone is one nucleotide away.

Donors were healthy HIV-negative adults with no recently reported acute infections or vaccinations. Every donor was a Caucasian adult living in Nashville, Tennessee, USA. CD8 memory samples were composed of magnetically selected CD45RO+ cells combined with CCR7-negative CD45RA+ effector memory (TemRA) cells. After blood collection by leukapheresis, PBMCs were isolated using Ficoll-Histopaque density gradient centrifugation and then cryopreserved in the vapor phase of liquid nitrogen. Analytical flow cytometry was used to check the purity and quantity of every magnetically sorted T cell population. Genomic DNA was isolated from each sorted fraction and quantified by UV absorbance on a Nanodrop 2000c. The TCR originated in a man aged 25 to 40 in good health. The sequenced material came from memory CD8+ T cells sorted from blood. The sample's cell subset or site label, decoded: CD45RO+ cells pooled with CCR7-negative TemRA cells.

The CDR3 protein: CASSLGQMNTGELFF. The bases are TGTGCCAGCAGCCTCGGACAGATGAACACCGGGGAGCTGTTTTTT. The V and J segments used are TRBV5-6 and TRBJ2-2; tentative D gene TRBD1, with 6 bases matching. CDR1 and CDR2 (SGHDT, YYEEEE) derive from the germline V gene. The CDR3, cysteine through phenylalanine, is 15 amino acids long. Here the CDR3 DNA is all that survives: 45 bases in frame from base 1. The V and J ends are trimmed by 4 bases and 1 base, leaving 11 bases between them. Where the CDR3 stops, the reference TRBV5-6 and TRBJ2-2 genes take over; the full variable domain is DAGVTQSPTHLIKTRGQQVTLRCSPKSGHDTVSWYQQALGQGPQFIFQYYEEEERQRGNFPDRFSGHQFPNYSSELNVNALLLGDSALYLCASSLGQMNTGELFFGEGSRLTVL.